This TCR beta chain originates from a study of human T cells and chemical hapten exposure. TCRdb used MiXCR to reprocess the RACE reads, holding one entry per CDR3 protein. The sample records about 260,000 distinct CDR3 sequences, roughly 8.9% being singletons. Stated time point: pre-sensitization, week 0. Noted treatment: therapeutic diphenylcyclopropenone sensitization with weekly scalp DPC. The CDR3 is 13 residues long. V lost 6 bases and J lost 4, with 15 bases in between. Per germline, CDR1 SQVTM and CDR2 ANQGSEA. This clonotype was recorded many times. The TCR sequence derives from a woman in her forties with alopecia areata. Some clones in this sample may be carry-over from other donors' samples. The V and J genes are TRBV29-1 and TRBJ2-5, with a possible D match to TRBD1 (6 bases). The sample was whole blood, taken in connection with sensitization to the hapten diphenylcyclopropenone (DPC). In DNA, the CDR3 is TGCAGCGTCGCTACAGGGTCCCGAGAGACCCAGTACTTC. Amino acid sequence: CSVATGSRETQYF.